One sample yielded the 18 T cell receptor beta chains listed below, sequenced in a study of persistence of HIV-infected CD4 T cells. The libraries were made with immunoSEQ version 4 in survey mode. The method was immunoSEQ multiplex PCR; TCRdb's version includes in-frame clones alone and lacks a portion of them. This sample has 20,000 to 25,000 clones, with under 80% found just once. An overlapping HIV-1 Gag peptide pool stimulated these cells at about 0.94 ug/peptide/mL. Sorting of responding CD4+ T cells relied on upregulated CD40 ligand together with CD69. No antigens are known for them. The sequenced sample was CD4+ T cells sorted from PBMCs after approximately 19-hour stimulation, obtained from a patient who received antiretroviral therapy. Receptors originate from an adult man with HIV who was CMV-seropositive.

The chain couples TRBV21-1 to TRBJ1-5; the table's D call, TRBD1, was not checked against the DNA. TRBV21-1 is an annotated pseudogene. The CDR3 totals 19 residues. CDR3 amino acids: CASSLPGTGEGAWDQPQHF. CDR3 DNA: TGTGCCAGCAGCCTACCCGGGACAGGGGAGGGTGCGTGGGATCAGCCCCAGCATTTT.

The V and J genes are TRBV7-2 and TRBJ2-3, with TRBD2 identical over 12 bases. The CDR3 is 16 residues long. Germline loops: CDR1 SGHTA, CDR2 FQGNSA. With 4 bases clipped from V and 1 base from J, the junction kept 3 bases outside the gene matches. Here the CDR3 reads CASSYRTSGGTDTQYF. Here the CDR3 DNA reads TGTGCCAGCAGCTACCGGACTAGCGGGGGCACAGATACGCAGTATTTT.

J is TRBJ1-2 and V is TRBV5-4; a possible D gene is TRBD1 (5 bases). The CDR3 totals 16 residues. Trimming removed 3 bases from V and 3 bases from J, with 18 bases in between. Germline V gene lookup returns CDR1 SGHNT and CDR2 YYREEE (reference sequence). CDR3: CASSSTYQGAHYGYTF. The CDR3 DNA reads TGTGCCAGCAGCTCAACATATCAAGGGGCCCACTATGGCTACACCTTC.

The CDR3 here is CASSHPSGFNTGELFF. In nucleotides, the CDR3 is TGTGCCAGCTCACACCCTAGCGGGTTTAACACCGGGGAGCTGTTTTTT. The chain carries TRBV18 and TRBJ2-2, with 8 bases matching TRBD2. J was trimmed by 2 bases and V by 4 bases; bases with no gene match: 6. Germline values: CDR1 KGHSH, CDR2 LQKENI. The CDR3 covers 16 residues.

Here the CDR3 reads CSVTVEGNSPLHF. CDR3 coding DNA: TGCAGCGTGACAGTCGAGGGAAATTCACCCCTCCACTTT. The chain links TRBV29-1 to TRBJ1-6, with a tentative D call TRBD1 (5 bases). Germline loops: CDR1 SQVTM, CDR2 ANQGSEA. V dropped 6 bases and J dropped 7 bases, with 13 bases sitting between them. This CDR3 contains 13 residues.

The chain is built from TRBV6-5 and TRBJ1-4; tentatively, D is TRBD1 (6 bases). The CDR3 has 15 residues. The V end lost 0 bases, the J end lost 6 bases, and 11 bases lay between the germline ends. Germline CDR1 MNHEY, CDR2 SVGAGI. CDR3 nucleotide sequence: TGTGCCAGCAGTTACTCCAATCAGGGGTATGAAAAACTGTTTTTT. Translation: CASSYSNQGYEKLFF.

This sequence joins TRBV28 and TRBJ1-6; D may be TRBD1 (5 bases). In germline, CDR1 is MDHEN, CDR2 SYDVKM. The V and J ends lost 5 bases and 10 bases respectively, with 21 bases between them. CDR3 length: 16 amino acids. The CDR3 sequence is CASSPRPGFGGSPLHF. The DNA for the CDR3 is TGTGCCAGCAGTCCCCGCCCGGGATTTGGGGGGTCACCCCTCCACTTT.

V gene TRBV19 combines with J gene TRBJ2-2, with unresolved D. CDR3 length: 12 residues. V was pared by 2 bases and J by 4 bases, with 2 bases between. The germline gives CDR1 LNHDA, CDR2 SQIVND (reference sequence). CDR3 coding DNA: TGTGCCAGTAGTATATTCACCGGGGAGCTGTTTTTT. This gives the protein CASSIFTGELFF.

This clone was seen more than once but under ten times. J is TRBJ1-2 and V is TRBV5-4; possible D gene TRBD1, 6 bases. Deletions cut 3 bases from V and 2 bases from J, with 11 bases between. The CDR3 extends over 14 amino acids. Germline CDR1 and CDR2: SGHNT and YYREEE (reference sequence). The CDR3 region has the DNA TGTGCCAGCAGCTCGGACAGAAACAACTATGGCTACACCTTC. Translation: CASSSDRNNYGYTF.

The V gene is TRBV15, the J gene TRBJ2-7, with 10 bases fitting TRBD2. The CDR3 extends over 14 amino acids. Germline CDR1 and CDR2: LNHNV and YYDKDF (reference sequence). V was pared by 5 bases and J by 2 bases, with 3 bases of the junction left unmatched. This CDR3 reads CATSVGLAAYEQYF. The CDR3 DNA sequence: TGTGCCACCAGCGTCGGACTAGCGGCCTACGAGCAGTACTTC.

V gene TRBV7-3 combines with J gene TRBJ2-1, with 8 bases lining up with TRBD2. Germline V gene sequence: CDR1 SGHTA, CDR2 FQGTGA. This CDR3 has 15 amino acids. With 2 bases clipped from V and 9 bases from J, the junction kept 9 bases outside the gene matches. The DNA of the CDR3 is TGTGCCAGCAGCTTAGACGGGGGGGCGGCCCTTGAGCAGTTCTTC. The encoded protein is CASSLDGGAALEQFF.

The genes are TRBV3-1 (or the pseudogene TRBV3-2) and TRBJ1-6, with D possibly being TRBD1 (5 bases). The CDR3 extends over 16 amino acids. CDR1 is LGHDT and CDR2 is YNNKEL in the germline V gene (reference sequence). V lost 0 bases and J lost 7, with 13 bases in between. CDR3 residues: CASSQDGRQRNSPLHF. As DNA, the CDR3 is TGTGCCAGCAGCCAAGACGGTAGACAGAGAAATTCACCCCTCCACTTT.

The gene calls are TRBV12-3 or TRBV12-4 and TRBJ1-6; D unresolved. V lost 3 bases, J lost 10 bases, and 7 bases lay in between. This CDR3 spans 12 amino acids. CDR3 region: CASSFLASPLHF. The CDR3 DNA follows: TGTGCCAGCAGTTTCTTAGCCTCACCCCTCCACTTT.

This clone showed up just a few times. The chain recombines TRBV6-5 with TRBJ1-1, with D possibly TRBD1 on 5 matching bases. The CDR3 covers 13 residues. With 6 bases removed from V and 0 bases from J, the gap between germline ends came to 8 bases. The germline V gene has CDR1 MNHEY and CDR2 SVGAGI. CDR3: CASSRDLNTEAFF. Here the CDR3 DNA reads TGTGCCAGCAGCCGGGACTTGAACACTGAAGCTTTCTTT.

The V and J genes are TRBV7-9 and TRBJ2-3; D not certain. Trimming pared 3 bases from V and 1 base from J, leaving 8 bases between. The germline V gene has CDR1 SEHNR and CDR2 FQNEAQ (reference sequence). The CDR3 contains 14 residues. CDR3 sequence reads: CASSFSSRTDTQYF. The CDR3 DNA reads as TGTGCCAGCAGCTTCAGCTCCCGCACAGATACGCAGTATTTT. The complete variable domain, with remaining parts taken from reference TRBV7-9 and TRBJ2-3, reads DTGVSQNPRHKITKRGQNVTFRCDPISEHNRLYWYRQTLGQGPEFLTYFQNEAQLEKSRLLSDRFSAERPKGSFSTLEIQRTEQGDSAMYLCASSFSSRTDTQYFGPGTRLTVL.

This rearrangement joins TRBV7-6 to TRBJ2-1; 9 nucleotides align to TRBD2. V lost 1 base to trimming and J lost 4 bases; unmatched junction nucleotides: 14. There are 19 residues in the CDR3. Germline V gives CDR1 SGHVS, CDR2 FNYEAQ. CDR3 region: CASSLEMRGGEALYNEQFF. The CDR3 DNA reads as TGTGCCAGCAGCTTAGAAATGCGGGGGGGCGAAGCCCTGTACAATGAGCAGTTCTTC.

This clone was recorded once. V gene TRBV4-2 combines with J gene TRBJ2-2, with 8 nucleotides matching TRBD1. Unmatched junction bases numbered 9, after V lost 1 base and J lost 5 bases. This CDR3 region has 17 residues. Germline V lookup: CDR1 LGHNA, CDR2 YNFKEQ. The CDR3 region has the DNA TGTGCCAGCAGCCAAGCTGGGTCGACAGGGGTGACCGGGGAGCTGTTTTTT. This sequence encodes CASSQAGSTGVTGELFF.

The rearrangement links TRBV2 to TRBJ2-7, with 10 positions matching TRBD1. This CDR3 contains 14 residues. With 6 bases clipped from V and 3 bases from J, the junction kept 5 bases outside the gene matches. The germline V gene encodes CDR1 SNHLY and CDR2 FYNNEI. DNA of the CDR3: TGTGCCAGCAGACGGACAGGGGGTGTCTACGAGCAGTACTTC. Protein: CASRRTGGVYEQYF.